This TCR beta chain came from a study of early T cells in non-severe SARS-CoV-2 infection. The overall study: Chains stayed unpaired after sequencing of bulk RNA from unsorted whole blood.

Study-wide findings and caveats: Reliance on VDJdb matching favored anti-spike CD8 responses; private and CD4 specificities were missed.

Germline V gene data show CDR1 as SGHTA and CDR2 as FQGTGA. The V end lost 4 bases, the J end lost 6 bases, and 7 bases lay between the germline ends. The CDR3 consists of 13 residues. This clonotype was observed many times. Its matching antigen is unknown. Individual cDNA molecules were tagged with unique molecular identifiers, the study reported. In TCRdb, the 5' RACE reads were re-called with MiXCR into one record per CDR3 protein. The data contain more than 45,000 distinct CDR3 sequences, around 5.6% of them singletons. This TCR was recovered from an adult who was a healthcare worker with PCR-confirmed SARS-CoV-2 infection or an uninfected control (not recorded which). Specimen: whole blood. The gene calls are TRBV7-3 and TRBJ1-6, with D unresolved. The CDR3 loop reads CASSSVGNSPLHF. The CDR3 nucleotides read TGTGCCAGCAGCTCCGTGGGTAATTCACCCCTCCACTTT. Full variable domain (missing parts from reference TRBV7-3 and TRBJ1-6): GAGVSQTPSNKVTEKGKYVELRCDPISGHTALYWYRQSLGQGPEFLIYFQGTGAADDSGLPNDRFFAVRPEGSVSTLKIQRTERGDSAVYLCASSSVGNSPLHFGNGTRLTVT.